Given below is one T cell receptor (beta chain) in context. Its antigen is unidentified. The data originate from a study of shared clonotypes between healthy human individuals. Background on the study: A donor's plate count was three for CD4 naive and three for CD4 memory; CD8 naive had two and CD8 memory one. Findings and caveats of the study: Of the naive CD4 clonotypes, around 4.7% were shared across a few donors.

Splitting of CD4+ cells produced CD45RA+ naive and CD45RA-negative memory subsets. V was trimmed by 5 bases and J by 5 bases, leaving 12 bases between them. CDR3 size: 14 residues. CDR1 is SEHNR and CDR2 is FQNEAQ in the germline V gene (reference sequence). Each PCR replicate from the sorted subsets contained 150 to 250 ng DNA, which is about 30,000 T cell genomes. Repertoires were generated with immunoSEQ multiplex PCR, while TCRdb's copy carries only in-frame clones and drops some. The table has 2 million to 3 million clones, 80% to 95% seen once; the top ten hold 0.36%. The sequencing input was naive CD4+ T cells from PBMCs. The subset denotes: CD45RA+ positively selected. V gene TRBV7-9 combines with J gene TRBJ2-2; D uncertain. The sequence was collected from a young man in good health. Some clones in this sample may be carry-over from other donors' samples. The CDR3 nucleotides read TGTGCCAGCAGCCCCGTGGGTGTAACCGGGGAGCTGTTTTTT. Protein sequence: CASSPVGVTGELFF.